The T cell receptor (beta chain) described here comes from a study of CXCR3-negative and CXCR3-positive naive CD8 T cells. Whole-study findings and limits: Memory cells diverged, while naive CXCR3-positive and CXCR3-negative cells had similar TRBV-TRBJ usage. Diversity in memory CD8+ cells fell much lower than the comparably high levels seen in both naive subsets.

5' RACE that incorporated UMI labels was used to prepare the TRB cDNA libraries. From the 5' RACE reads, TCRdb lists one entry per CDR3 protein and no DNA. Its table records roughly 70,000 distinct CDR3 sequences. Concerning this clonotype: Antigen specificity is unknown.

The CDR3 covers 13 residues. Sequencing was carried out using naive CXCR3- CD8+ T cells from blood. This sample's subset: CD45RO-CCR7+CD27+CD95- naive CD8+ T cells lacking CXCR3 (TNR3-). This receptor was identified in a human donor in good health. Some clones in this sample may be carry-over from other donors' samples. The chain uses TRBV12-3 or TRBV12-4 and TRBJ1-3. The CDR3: CASSFSSGNTIYF.